This is a list of T cell receptor beta chains from one sample in a study of OX40 agonist ivuxolimab in advanced cancers. TCRdb keeps only in-frame clones here, not all; method: immunoSEQ multiplex PCR. The sample consists of about 26,000 clones, roughly 90% of them appearing once. Sequenced material: CD4+ or CD8+ T cells sorted from blood, taken in a trial of the OX40 agonist ivuxolimab. These receptors were collected from an adult with an advanced solid tumor such as melanoma, head and neck, liver or kidney cancer. Each CDR3 is given with its conserved first and last residue. D genes are given only for firm matches. A clone size is listed for some rows: how often the clone was seen (once, few, many), or a class if it is expanded.

d_call: TRBD1; j_call: TRBJ2-4; clone_size: NA; v_call: TRBV10-3; cdr3_nt: TGTGCCATCAGCCCGGGACAGCTTGAAAACATTCAGTACTTC; cdr3_aa: CAISPGQLENIQYF
d_call: NA; j_call: TRBJ2-2; clone_size: few; v_call: TRBV6-1; cdr3_nt: TGTGCCAGCAGACAGGAGACTATTAACACCGGGGAGCTGTTTTTT; cdr3_aa: CASRQETINTGELFF
d_call: NA; j_call: TRBJ2-2; clone_size: NA; v_call: TRBV29-1; cdr3_nt: TGCAGCGTTGGGGGAGTGTTGGACACCGGGGAGCTGTTTTTT; cdr3_aa: CSVGGVLDTGELFF
d_call: NA; j_call: TRBJ2-7; clone_size: NA; v_call: TRBV15; cdr3_nt: TGTGCCACCAGCCAGGGACCTCTAATCTACGAGCAGTACTTC; cdr3_aa: CATSQGPLIYEQYF
d_call: TRBD2; j_call: TRBJ2-5; clone_size: NA; v_call: TRBV4-3; cdr3_nt: TGCGCCAGCAGCCCAGAATTTCCGGGACTAGCCTCCGAGACCCAGTACTTC; cdr3_aa: CASSPEFPGLASETQYF
d_call: TRBD2; j_call: TRBJ2-1; clone_size: NA; v_call: TRBV7-9; cdr3_nt: TGTGCCAGCAGCACCCGGGGACTAGAGGGAGGAAATGAGCAGTTCTTC; cdr3_aa: CASSTRGLEGGNEQFF
d_call: TRBD1; j_call: TRBJ1-1; clone_size: NA; v_call: TRBV27; cdr3_nt: TGTGCCAGCAGTCCCCGGGACAGAGAAGCTTTCTTT; cdr3_aa: CASSPRDREAFF
d_call: NA; j_call: TRBJ2-3; clone_size: NA; v_call: TRBV6-1; cdr3_nt: TGTGCCAGCAGTGATCTCACAGATACGCAGTATTTT; cdr3_aa: CASSDLTDTQYF
d_call: NA; j_call: TRBJ2-2; clone_size: once; v_call: TRBV2; cdr3_nt: TGTGCCAGCAGTCCTAGTGTCGGGGAGCTGTTTTTT; cdr3_aa: CASSPSVGELFF
d_call: TRBD2; j_call: TRBJ2-4; clone_size: NA; v_call: TRBV6-5; cdr3_nt: TGTGCCAGCAGTTACGAAGCGGGAGGGCGAGACATTCAGTACTTC; cdr3_aa: CASSYEAGGRDIQYF
d_call: NA; j_call: TRBJ2-7; clone_size: NA; v_call: TRBV27; cdr3_nt: TGTGCCAGCAGTTTATCGGGGCGAAGGACGGCCTCCTACGAGCAGTACTTC; cdr3_aa: CASSLSGRRTASYEQYF
d_call: NA; j_call: TRBJ2-5; clone_size: NA; v_call: TRBV14; cdr3_nt: TGTGCCAGCAGCCAGACGGTATTCCAAGAGACCCAGTACTTC; cdr3_aa: CASSQTVFQETQYF
d_call: TRBD1; j_call: TRBJ2-2; clone_size: NA; v_call: TRBV5-6; cdr3_nt: TGTGCCAGCACCACCCCCGGACAGGCGAACACCGGGGAGCTGTTTTTT; cdr3_aa: CASTTPGQANTGELFF
d_call: TRBD2; j_call: TRBJ2-2; clone_size: NA; v_call: TRBV4-1; cdr3_nt: TGCGCCAGCAGCCAACAACGACTAGCGGGAGTAGGCGGGGAGCTGTTTTTT; cdr3_aa: CASSQQRLAGVGGELFF
d_call: NA; j_call: TRBJ2-2; clone_size: few; v_call: TRBV4-1; cdr3_nt: TGCGCCAGCAGCCAAGCAAACACAGTTACCGGGGAGCTGTTTTTT; cdr3_aa: CASSQANTVTGELFF
d_call: NA; j_call: TRBJ2-2; clone_size: NA; v_call: TRBV19; cdr3_nt: TGTGCCAGTAGTATAGGGACGAACACCGGGGAGCTGTTTTTT; cdr3_aa: CASSIGTNTGELFF
d_call: TRBD1; j_call: TRBJ1-6; clone_size: once; v_call: TRBV7-2; cdr3_nt: TGTGCCAGCAGCCTCGCCGTGACAGGGAATTCACCCCTCCACTTT; cdr3_aa: CASSLAVTGNSPLHF
d_call: TRBD2; j_call: TRBJ2-1; clone_size: NA; v_call: TRBV28; cdr3_nt: TGTGCCAGCAGTTCGGGACTAGCCGTAAATGAGCAGTTCTTC; cdr3_aa: CASSSGLAVNEQFF
d_call: NA; j_call: TRBJ2-2; clone_size: NA; v_call: TRBV19; cdr3_nt: TGTGCCAGTACCCATGGAGGGGGCAACACCGGGGAGCTGTTTTTT; cdr3_aa: CASTHGGGNTGELFF
d_call: NA; j_call: TRBJ2-7; clone_size: NA; v_call: TRBV28; cdr3_nt: TGTGCCAGTTCGAGAAATTACGAGCAGTACTTC; cdr3_aa: CASSRNYEQYF
d_call: TRBD1; j_call: TRBJ1-2; clone_size: few; v_call: TRBV27; cdr3_nt: TGTGCCAGCAGCTCAGGGGGACAAAACTATGGCTACACCTTC; cdr3_aa: CASSSGGQNYGYTF
d_call: NA; j_call: TRBJ2-7; clone_size: NA; v_call: TRBV5-5; cdr3_nt: TGTGCCAGCAGCGGGGACACCTACGAGCAGTACTTC; cdr3_aa: CASSGDTYEQYF
d_call: TRBD2; j_call: TRBJ2-1; clone_size: NA; v_call: TRBV4-3; cdr3_nt: TGCGCCAGCAGCCAAGATTTCGCGGGGGGCTACAATGAGCAGTTCTTC; cdr3_aa: CASSQDFAGGYNEQFF
d_call: NA; j_call: TRBJ2-1; clone_size: NA; v_call: TRBV14; cdr3_nt: TGTGCCAGCAGCCAAGAAGGGGCTAGCGTGAATGAGCAGTTCTTC; cdr3_aa: CASSQEGASVNEQFF
d_call: NA; j_call: TRBJ2-1; clone_size: few; v_call: TRBV7-2; cdr3_nt: TGTGCCAGCAGCTTAGAAGGGCGTTCCCTTCACAATGAGCAGTTCTTC; cdr3_aa: CASSLEGRSLHNEQFF
d_call: TRBD2; j_call: TRBJ2-7; clone_size: NA; v_call: TRBV11-2; cdr3_nt: TGTGCCAGCAGCTTAGAACCGGGACTAGGCCCCTACGAGCAGTACTTC; cdr3_aa: CASSLEPGLGPYEQYF
d_call: NA; j_call: TRBJ2-2; clone_size: NA; v_call: TRBV5-6; cdr3_nt: TGTGCCAGCACCGACCCGGGGGACAGCACCGGGGAGCTGTTTTTT; cdr3_aa: CASTDPGDSTGELFF
d_call: TRBD1; j_call: TRBJ2-7; clone_size: once; v_call: TRBV5-8; cdr3_nt: TGTGCCAGCAGCGCCGGGACAGCCTACGAGCAGTACTTC; cdr3_aa: CASSAGTAYEQYF
d_call: TRBD1; j_call: TRBJ1-4; clone_size: NA; v_call: TRBV27; cdr3_nt: TGTGCCAGCAGTCAAACAGGGGAGGCTAATGAAAAACTGTTTTTT; cdr3_aa: CASSQTGEANEKLFF
d_call: NA; j_call: TRBJ2-7; clone_size: NA; v_call: TRBV7-5; cdr3_nt: TGTGCCAGAAGCGCGGACGGCGAGCAGTACTTC; cdr3_aa: CARSADGEQYF
d_call: TRBD1; j_call: TRBJ1-2; clone_size: NA; v_call: TRBV6-1; cdr3_nt: TGTGCCAGCAGTGAAACTAACAGGGGTTATGGCTACACCTTC; cdr3_aa: CASSETNRGYGYTF
d_call: NA; j_call: TRBJ1-3; clone_size: once; v_call: TRBV7-2; cdr3_nt: TGTGCCAGCAGCTTAGCGGGGTCTGGAAACACCATATATTTT; cdr3_aa: CASSLAGSGNTIYF
d_call: NA; j_call: TRBJ1-5; clone_size: once; v_call: TRBV7-2; cdr3_nt: TGTGCCAGCAGCTTAGCGCTAAATCGTGGGGGAAGCAATCAGCCCCAGCATTTT; cdr3_aa: CASSLALNRGGSNQPQHF
d_call: TRBD1; j_call: TRBJ1-2; clone_size: medium-sized; v_call: TRBV28; cdr3_nt: TGTGCCAGCAGCTCCGACAGGGCCGGCTATGGCTACACCTTC; cdr3_aa: CASSSDRAGYGYTF
d_call: NA; j_call: TRBJ1-6; clone_size: NA; v_call: TRBV6-4; cdr3_nt: TGTGCCAGCTCCAGGGGTGATTTTAATTCACCCCTCCACTTT; cdr3_aa: CASSRGDFNSPLHF
d_call: NA; j_call: TRBJ2-7; clone_size: NA; v_call: TRBV28; cdr3_nt: TGTGCCAGCAGTTTCGACAGGAGTGCCTACGAGCAGTACTTC; cdr3_aa: CASSFDRSAYEQYF
d_call: TRBD2; j_call: TRBJ2-7; clone_size: NA; v_call: TRBV9; cdr3_nt: TGTGCCAGCAGTATAGCGGGAGGTCCCTACGAGCAGTACTTC; cdr3_aa: CASSIAGGPYEQYF
d_call: TRBD1; j_call: TRBJ2-5; clone_size: once; v_call: TRBV7-9; cdr3_nt: TGTGCCAGCAGCCCAGAGACAGGGGAAAACTTC; cdr3_aa: CASSPETGENF
d_call: TRBD2; j_call: TRBJ2-5; clone_size: NA; v_call: TRBV7-9; cdr3_nt: TGTGCCAGCAGCTTGGAGCGGGGGGGCTGGGAGACCCAGTACTTC; cdr3_aa: CASSLERGGWETQYF
d_call: TRBD1; j_call: TRBJ2-3; clone_size: NA; v_call: TRBV4-1; cdr3_nt: TGCGCCAGCAGCCAAGATATCGTGCCTACAGGGGCCACAGATACGCAGTATTTT; cdr3_aa: CASSQDIVPTGATDTQYF
d_call: NA; j_call: TRBJ2-7; clone_size: NA; v_call: TRBV7-8; cdr3_nt: TGTGCCAGCAGCTTAGCAGGGTACTCCTACGAGCAGTACTTC; cdr3_aa: CASSLAGYSYEQYF
d_call: TRBD1; j_call: TRBJ1-2; clone_size: NA; v_call: TRBV13; cdr3_nt: TGTGCCAGCAGCTCGGGGACAGGCAACTATGGCTACACCTTC; cdr3_aa: CASSSGTGNYGYTF
d_call: NA; j_call: TRBJ2-1; clone_size: NA; v_call: TRBV19; cdr3_nt: TGTGCCAGTAGTATAGGAGGGCGAGTCTACGAGTTGCAGTTCTTC; cdr3_aa: CASSIGGRVYELQFF
d_call: NA; j_call: TRBJ1-5; clone_size: NA; v_call: TRBV4-1; cdr3_nt: TGCGCCAGCAGCCAAGATCGGGCCAATCAGCCCCAGCATTTT; cdr3_aa: CASSQDRANQPQHF
d_call: TRBD2; j_call: TRBJ2-1; clone_size: NA; v_call: TRBV27; cdr3_nt: TGTGCCAGCAGTTTCCATAGACTAGCGGCCGGGTTTGGTAATGAGCAGTTCTTC; cdr3_aa: CASSFHRLAAGFGNEQFF
d_call: NA; j_call: TRBJ2-2; clone_size: NA; v_call: TRBV5-1; cdr3_nt: TGCGCCAGCAGCTCACTGGACAGCCGGGGCACCGGGGAGCTGTTTTTT; cdr3_aa: CASSSLDSRGTGELFF
d_call: TRBD2; j_call: TRBJ2-1; clone_size: NA; v_call: TRBV6-6; cdr3_nt: TGTGCCAGCAGTTCCCTAAGCGGGGGGGTCCATGAGCAGTTCTTC; cdr3_aa: CASSSLSGGVHEQFF
d_call: TRBD2; j_call: TRBJ2-1; clone_size: NA; v_call: TRBV7-9; cdr3_nt: TGTGCCAGCAGCAACAGCGGGAGGGCTTACAATGAGCAGTTCTTC; cdr3_aa: CASSNSGRAYNEQFF
d_call: NA; j_call: TRBJ2-1; clone_size: NA; v_call: TRBV19; cdr3_nt: TGTGCCAGTATAGGGGACTCGCCCGAGGATGAGCAGTTCTTC; cdr3_aa: CASIGDSPEDEQFF
d_call: NA; j_call: TRBJ2-1; clone_size: NA; v_call: TRBV29-1; cdr3_nt: TGCAGCGTTGTGGGGGGCCGCTCCTACAATGAGCAGTTCTTC; cdr3_aa: CSVVGGRSYNEQFF
d_call: NA; j_call: TRBJ1-1; clone_size: NA; v_call: TRBV9; cdr3_nt: TGTGCCAGCAGCCCCCCACGGGGGGACACTGAAGCTTTCTTT; cdr3_aa: CASSPPRGDTEAFF
d_call: NA; j_call: TRBJ1-1; clone_size: NA; v_call: TRBV5-1; cdr3_nt: TGCGCCAGCAGCTTGGGGCGAACAGGGAGGAACACTGAAGCTTTCTTT; cdr3_aa: CASSLGRTGRNTEAFF